This T cell receptor beta chain is from a study of cytomegalovirus exposure and HLA in healthy donors. Study context: Earlier, about 179 million T cells were analyzed, and over 95 million unique TCR beta sequences were found among them.

As for this clone: Its antigen is unknown.

General study findings and limits: The authors listed 164 TCR beta chains as cytomegalovirus-associated. As confirmed in vitro, a few CMV-associated chains were specific for CMV antigens. Most of the TCR beta V segments (in an earlier analysis) were productive either about 90% or about 30% of the time.

The germline V gene encodes CDR1 SGHRS and CDR2 YFSETQ. This CDR3 has 14 residues. The V and J ends lost 2 bases and 1 base, in that order; junction bases with no gene match: 1. Amplification used 60 Vbeta primers and 13 Jbeta primers. Libraries were prepared by immunoSEQ multiplex PCR; TCRdb keeps only in-frame clonotypes and omits some of them. In all, the sample yields roughly 90,000 clones. Sequencing was performed on PBMCs. The receptor was derived from a man aged 50-60 years in good health and CMV-seropositive. This chain connects TRBV5-1 to TRBJ2-3, with 7 bases that match TRBD1. CDR3 nucleotides: TGCGCCAGCAGCTTTGGACAGGGCACAGATACGCAGTATTTT. It translates to CASSFGQGTDTQYF.